This T cell receptor beta chain was sequenced for a study of T-cell reconstitution after alpha-beta-depleted transplantation in children. This CDR3 has 13 amino acids. Between the trimmed V and J ends, which lost 1 base and 1 base, there was a span of 5 bases. Germline CDR1 is DFQATT and CDR2 is SNEGSKA (reference sequence). Unique molecular identifiers featured in how the TCRbeta library was prepared. TCRdb re-derived calls from the PCR reads in MiXCR, one entry per CDR3 protein. This sample has hundreds of thousands of distinct CDR3 sequences; around 16% occur once, and the top ten carry 1.1%. This clonotype was seen a few times.

This specimen consisted of PBMCs from the stem cell graft donor, obtained from the stem cell graft. The chain carries TRBV20-1 and TRBJ2-4; D possibly corresponds to TRBD1 (5 bases). This sequence originates from a human donor who donated a stem cell graft to a child with acute myeloid leukemia. CDR3: CSARGQAKNIQYF. The CDR3 DNA reads TGCAGTGCTAGAGGACAGGCCAAAAACATTCAGTACTTC.